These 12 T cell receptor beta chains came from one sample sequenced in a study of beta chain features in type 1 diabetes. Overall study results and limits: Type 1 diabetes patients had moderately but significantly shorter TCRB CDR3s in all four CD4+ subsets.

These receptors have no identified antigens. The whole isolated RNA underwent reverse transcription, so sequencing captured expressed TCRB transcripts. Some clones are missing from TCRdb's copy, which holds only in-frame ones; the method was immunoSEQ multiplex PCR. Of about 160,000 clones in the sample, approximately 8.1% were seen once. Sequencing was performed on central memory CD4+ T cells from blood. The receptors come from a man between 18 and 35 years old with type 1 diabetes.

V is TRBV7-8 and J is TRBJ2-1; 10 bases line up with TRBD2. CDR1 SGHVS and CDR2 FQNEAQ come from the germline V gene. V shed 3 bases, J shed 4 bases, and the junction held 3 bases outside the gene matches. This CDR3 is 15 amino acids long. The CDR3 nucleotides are TGTGCCAGCAGCTTGAGCGGGGGGGAATACAATGAGCAGTTCTTC. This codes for CASSLSGGEYNEQFF.

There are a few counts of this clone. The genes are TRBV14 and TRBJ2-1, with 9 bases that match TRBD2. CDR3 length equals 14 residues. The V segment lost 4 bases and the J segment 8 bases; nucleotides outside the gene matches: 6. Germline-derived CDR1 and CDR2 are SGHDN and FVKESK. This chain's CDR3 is CASSPGTSRDEQFF. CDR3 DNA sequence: TGTGCCAGCAGCCCCGGGACTAGCAGGGATGAGCAGTTCTTC.

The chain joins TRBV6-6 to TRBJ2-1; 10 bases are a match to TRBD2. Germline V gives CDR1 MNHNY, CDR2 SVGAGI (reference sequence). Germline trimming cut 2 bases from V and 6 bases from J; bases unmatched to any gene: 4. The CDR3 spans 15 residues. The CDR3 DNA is TGTGCCAGCAGTTACGCTAGCGGGAGTAGCAATGAGCAGTTCTTC. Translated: CASSYASGSSNEQFF.

The DNA for the CDR3 is TGTGCCAGCAGTAAGGGGACAGATACGAGCAATCAGCCCCAGCATTTT. This gives the protein CASSKGTDTSNQPQHF. The V call is TRBV28, the J call TRBJ1-5, with TRBD1 matching over 7 bases. V lost 5 bases, J lost 1 base, and 8 bases stayed unmatched. The germline gives CDR1 MDHEN, CDR2 SYDVKM. The CDR3 contains 16 residues.

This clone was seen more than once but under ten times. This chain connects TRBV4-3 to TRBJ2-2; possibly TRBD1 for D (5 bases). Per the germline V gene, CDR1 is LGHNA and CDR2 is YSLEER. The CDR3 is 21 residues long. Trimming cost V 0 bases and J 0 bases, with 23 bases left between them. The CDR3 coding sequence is TGCGCCAGCAGCCAAGATACCTCGGCAGGGTCTTGGGTAGCGAACACCGGGGAGCTGTTTTTT. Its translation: CASSQDTSAGSWVANTGELFF.

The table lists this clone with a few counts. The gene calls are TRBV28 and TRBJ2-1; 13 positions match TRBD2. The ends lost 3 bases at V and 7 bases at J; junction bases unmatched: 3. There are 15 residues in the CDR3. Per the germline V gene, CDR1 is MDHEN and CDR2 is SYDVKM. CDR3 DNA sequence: TGTGCCAGCAGTTTCCCGACTAGCGGGAGGAATGAGCAGTTCTTC. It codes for CASSFPTSGRNEQFF.

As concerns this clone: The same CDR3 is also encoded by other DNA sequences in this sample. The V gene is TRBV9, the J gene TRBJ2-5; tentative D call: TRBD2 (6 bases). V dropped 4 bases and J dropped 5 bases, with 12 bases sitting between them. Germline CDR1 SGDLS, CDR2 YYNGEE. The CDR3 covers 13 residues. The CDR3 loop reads CASSLSGGETQYF. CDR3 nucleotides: TGTGCCAGCAGCTTGAGCGGAGGGGAGACCCAGTACTTC.

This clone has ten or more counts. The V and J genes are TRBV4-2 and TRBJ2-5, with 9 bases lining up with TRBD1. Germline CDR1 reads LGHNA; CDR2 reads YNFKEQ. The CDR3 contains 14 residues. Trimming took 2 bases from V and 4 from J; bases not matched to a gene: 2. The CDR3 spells CASSQTTGGETQYF. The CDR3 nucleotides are TGTGCCAGCAGCCAAACGACAGGGGGAGAGACCCAGTACTTC.

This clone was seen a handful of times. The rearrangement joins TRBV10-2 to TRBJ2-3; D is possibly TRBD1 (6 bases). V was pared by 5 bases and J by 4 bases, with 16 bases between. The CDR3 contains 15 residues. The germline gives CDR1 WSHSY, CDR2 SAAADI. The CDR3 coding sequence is TGCGCCAGCAGTCCAACAAAGGGGGTCGCAGATACGCAGTATTTT. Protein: CASSPTKGVADTQYF.

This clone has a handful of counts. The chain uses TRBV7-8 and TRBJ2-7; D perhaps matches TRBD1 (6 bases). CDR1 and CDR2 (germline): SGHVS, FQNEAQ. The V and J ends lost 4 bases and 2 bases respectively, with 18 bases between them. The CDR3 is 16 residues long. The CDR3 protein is CASSSPAGTGTYEQYF. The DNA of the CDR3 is TGTGCCAGCAGCTCCCCAGCCGGTACAGGGACCTACGAGCAGTACTTC.

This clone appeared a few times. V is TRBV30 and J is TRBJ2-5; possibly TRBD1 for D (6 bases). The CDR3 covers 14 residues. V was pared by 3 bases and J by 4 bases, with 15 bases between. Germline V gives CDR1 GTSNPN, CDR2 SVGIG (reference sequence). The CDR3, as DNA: TGTGCCTGGAGAGGCGCAGGGGCGGGAGAGACCCAGTACTTC. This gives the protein CAWRGAGAGETQYF.

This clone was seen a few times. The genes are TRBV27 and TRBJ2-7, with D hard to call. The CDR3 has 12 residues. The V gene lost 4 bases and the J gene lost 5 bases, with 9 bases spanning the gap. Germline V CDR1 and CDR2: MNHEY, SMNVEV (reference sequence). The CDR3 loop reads CASSSTTHEQYF. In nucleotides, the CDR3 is TGTGCCAGCAGTTCAACAACCCACGAGCAGTACTTC.